This T cell receptor beta chain was sequenced for a study of human T cells and chemical hapten exposure (dated by TCRdb to about 2021). With regard to the full study: For sensitization, 2% DPC in acetone was applied to a 2 cm by 2 cm area of upper inner arm skin. Throughout the approximately 23-week study period, patients were also given weekly therapeutic DPC doses on the scalp. Patch testing was done on the upper back using Finn chambers containing 0.01% DPC, and results were scored after 6 days according to International Contact Dermatitis Research Group standards. The mostly female patient cohort included alopecia areata with under or over 50% scalp involvement, alopecia totalis and alopecia universalis. Libraries were pooled for sequencing, and variation in per-sample TCR yields was attributed mainly to small differences in library volumes within the pool. Peripheral blood TCR repertoire changes were tracked in vivo in alopecia patients during primary and secondary sensitization to the hapten diphenylcyclopropenone (DPC). Blood was sampled from patients pre-sensitization (week 0) and at 2, 6 and about 24 weeks after DPC sensitization. Blood for TCR sequencing was provided by twenty-nine alopecia patients at one to four time points (pre-sensitization, 2, 6 and 24 weeks). The study at large found these results: Repeated subsampling changed both the strength of the expansion versus patch-test correlation and the threshold at which the correlation became significant. Expanded TCRs formed significantly more large CDR3 similarity clusters than pre-sensitization or healthy control sets, consistent with antigen-driven responses. The number of TCRs above 1 in 1000 frequency did not change with DPC sensitization; there was no evidence of global repertoire structure alterations. Because all patients had alopecia, a presumed autoimmune disease, the immune response of the patients might differ from that of healthy individuals. A positive correlation was found between the number of PT1 expanded TCRs and patch test score, with significance reached at thresholds 8, 16 and 32 but not 4.

Comment on this clonotype: Its cognate antigen has yet to be identified. Base qualities are not recorded, but no much larger clone differs from it by a single base.

Sequences DFQATT (CDR1) and SNEGSKA (CDR2) are obtained from the germline V gene (reference sequence). V loses 6 bases at its end and J loses 2 bases; junction bases beyond the gene matches: 0. The CDR3 measures 13 amino acids from cysteine to phenylalanine. Of the read, only the CDR3 DNA is kept; its 39 bases are in frame from base 1. The sample's time point label is to be understood as: patch test 3, about 24 weeks after DPC sensitization. Reading the label with the study, this specimen's treatment or condition is: therapeutic diphenylcyclopropenone sensitization with weekly scalp DPC. At each patch-test visit, blood was drawn before the patch test was applied. To be eligible, patients had to be aged 18 to 70, diagnosed with alopecia and judged suitable for DPC therapy, while pregnant patients were excluded. Total RNA was extracted from unfractionated whole blood that had been collected in Tempus Blood RNA tubes.

The library was made by RACE. Data came from a NextSeq 500. During library preparation, unique molecular identifiers were attached to individual cDNA molecules so that TCRs could be counted in a quantitative, reproducible way. From each blood RNA sample, both TCR alpha and TCR beta chains were sequenced. Regarding the original processing steps: The median number of TCRs per sample was some 100,000, ranging from roughly 23,224 to 700,000. V, J and CDR3 annotation of the TCR reads was performed with the Decombinator software suite. To make PS versus PT1 abundance plots, every sample was subsampled to the same number of TCRs (28,000). Expanded TCRs were defined as absent before sensitization and observed at least eight times at the 2-week time point. TCRdb trimmed public reads at Q25 via fastp, called clones via MiXCR and kept in-frame beta chains. Rows matching on CDR3 protein sequence are summarized as one entry with the most common DNA and genes. The V and J calls and clone size are TCRdb's, not the authors'. The sample data list 82,000 or so distinct CDR3 sequences, and approximately 13% of these were observed just once. The ten largest clones add up to under 6% of the sample.

The sequence joins TRBV20-1 to TRBJ1-6; 8 middle bases align to TRBD1. The TCR comes from a woman in her fifties or sixties with alopecia areata. Some clones in this sample may be carry-over from other donors' samples. Sequences were derived from whole blood, sampled in connection with sensitization to the hapten diphenylcyclopropenone (DPC). The CDR3 in this case is CSAGQAYNSPLHF. The bases read TGCAGTGCGGGACAGGCCTATAATTCACCCCTCCACTTT.